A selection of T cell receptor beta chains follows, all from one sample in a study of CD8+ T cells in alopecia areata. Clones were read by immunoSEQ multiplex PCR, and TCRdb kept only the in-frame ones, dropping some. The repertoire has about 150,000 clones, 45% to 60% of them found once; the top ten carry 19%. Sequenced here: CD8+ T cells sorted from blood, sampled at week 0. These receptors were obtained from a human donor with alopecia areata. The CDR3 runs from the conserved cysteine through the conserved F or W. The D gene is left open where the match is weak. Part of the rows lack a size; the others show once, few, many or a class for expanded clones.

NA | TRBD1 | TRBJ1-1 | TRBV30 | TGTGCCTGGACAGGGGGCAAGACTGAAGCTTTCTTT | CAWTGGKTEAFF
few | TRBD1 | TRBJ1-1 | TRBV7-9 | TGTGCCAGCGAGGGGGCGAACACTGAAGCTTTCTTT | CASEGANTEAFF
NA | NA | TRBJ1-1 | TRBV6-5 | TGTGCCAGCACCAACGGTCGGGAGAGGAGTGAAGCTTTCTTT | CASTNGRERSEAFF
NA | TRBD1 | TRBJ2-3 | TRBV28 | TGTGCCAGCAGTCCTACAGGGGATGGCACAGATACGCAGTATTTT | CASSPTGDGTDTQYF
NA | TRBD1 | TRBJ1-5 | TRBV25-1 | TGTGCCAGCAGTGGATCCCGGGACAGAGATAGCAATCAGCCCCAGCATTTT | CASSGSRDRDSNQPQHF
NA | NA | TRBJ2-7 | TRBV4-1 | TGCGCCAGCAGCCTGGATCCCTTTTACGAGCAGTACTTC | CASSLDPFYEQYF
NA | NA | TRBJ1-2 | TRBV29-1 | TGCAGCGTGGACTGGGTCTCCGGGTCCGAAATAAATAACTATGGCTACACCTTC | CSVDWVSGSEINNYGYTF
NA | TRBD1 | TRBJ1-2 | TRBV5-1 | TGCGTCAGCAGCTTAGACAGGGGAGATGGCTACACCTTC | CVSSLDRGDGYTF
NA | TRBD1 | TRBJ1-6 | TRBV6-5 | TGTGCCAGCAGCGGACAGGCAAATAATTCACCCCTCCACTTT | CASSGQANNSPLHF
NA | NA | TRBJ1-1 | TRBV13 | TGTGCCAGCAGCTTAGCTACGGGATCGAACACTGAAGCTTTCTTT | CASSLATGSNTEAFF
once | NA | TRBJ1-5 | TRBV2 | TGTGCCAGCAGTGAGGGGTGGCTGAGACCGGATCAGCCCCAGCATTTT | CASSEGWLRPDQPQHF
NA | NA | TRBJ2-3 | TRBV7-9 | TGTGCCAGCAGCCCGTGGACCGACGGATATACGCAGTATTTT | CASSPWTDGYTQYF
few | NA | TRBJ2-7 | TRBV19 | TGTGCCAGCCGGGACGGAACCTACGAGCAGTACTTC | CASRDGTYEQYF
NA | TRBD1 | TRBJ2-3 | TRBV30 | TGTGCCTGGACCGGGACAGGGGTTTTGGATACGCAGTATTTT | CAWTGTGVLDTQYF
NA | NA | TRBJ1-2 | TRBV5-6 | TGTGCCAGCAGCTTGGGCACAGCCGGGACCTATGGCTACACCTTC | CASSLGTAGTYGYTF
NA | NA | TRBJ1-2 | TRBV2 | TGTGCCAGCAGTGAAGCGCTAAGACAGAGTTCGAGCTACACCTTC | CASSEALRQSSSYTF
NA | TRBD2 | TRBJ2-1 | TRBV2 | TGTGCCACCCTGGGGCTAGCGGGGCCATCCTACAATGAGCAGTTCTTC | CATLGLAGPSYNEQFF
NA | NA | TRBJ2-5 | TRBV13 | TGTGCCAGCAGCCGGGGCGAAGAGACCCAGTACTTC | CASSRGEETQYF
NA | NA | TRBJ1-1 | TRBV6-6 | TGTGCCAGCAGGGAGTCTGAAGCTTTCTTT | CASRESEAFF
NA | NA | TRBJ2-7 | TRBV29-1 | TGCAGCGTTGGGGCAGGGACCTCCTACGAGCAGTACTTC | CSVGAGTSYEQYF
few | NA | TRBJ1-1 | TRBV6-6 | TGTGCCAGCAGCTCGGGATTGAACACTGAAGCTTTCTTT | CASSSGLNTEAFF
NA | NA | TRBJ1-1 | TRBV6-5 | TGTGCCAGCAGTTACTCTCAGTCGAACACTGAAGCTTTCTTT | CASSYSQSNTEAFF
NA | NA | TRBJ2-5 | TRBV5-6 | TGTGCCAGCAGCTTCGAAGAGACCCAGTACTTC | CASSFEETQYF
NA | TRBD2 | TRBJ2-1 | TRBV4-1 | TGCGCCAGCAGCCAGGTATCTAGCGGGGGTGGAGAGCAGTTCTTC | CASSQVSSGGGEQFF
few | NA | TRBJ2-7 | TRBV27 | TGTGCCAGCAGACAAACCGGGATCCCCTACGAGCAGTACTTC | CASRQTGIPYEQYF
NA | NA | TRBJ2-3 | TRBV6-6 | TGTGCCAGTTCTGACAGCACAGATACGCAGTATTTT | CASSDSTDTQYF
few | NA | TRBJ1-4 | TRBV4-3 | TGCGCCAGCAGCCCCACGGGAGCAACTAATGAAAAACTGTTTTTT | CASSPTGATNEKLFF
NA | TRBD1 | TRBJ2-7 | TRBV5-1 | TGCGCCAGCAGCCAACGACAGGGCGACGAGCAGTACTTC | CASSQRQGDEQYF
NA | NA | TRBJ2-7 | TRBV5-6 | TGTGCCAGCAGCTTGGCCCTCGCAGGGAACTACGAGCAGTACTTC | CASSLALAGNYEQYF
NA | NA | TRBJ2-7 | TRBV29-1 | TGCAGCGTTGAAGTACCGGGCGCCTCTACCTACGAGCAGTACTTC | CSVEVPGASTYEQYF
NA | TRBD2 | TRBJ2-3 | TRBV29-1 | TGCAGCGGCGTGACTAGCGTTTATCCAGATACGCAGTATTTT | CSGVTSVYPDTQYF
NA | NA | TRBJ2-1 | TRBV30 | TGTGCCTGGAGTGCAACTACAAGAAATGAGCAGTTCTTC | CAWSATTRNEQFF
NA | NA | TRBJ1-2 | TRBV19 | TGTGCCAGTAGTAGAGAGGTATTGTCTACGAGATACTATGGCTACACCTTC | CASSREVLSTRYYGYTF
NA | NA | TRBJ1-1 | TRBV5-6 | TGTGCCAGCAGCCGGGCGAGGGACTGGGGGAACACTGAAGCTTTCTTT | CASSRARDWGNTEAFF
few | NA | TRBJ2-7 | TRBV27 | TGTGCCACCGGACTGTACGAGCAGTACTTC | CATGLYEQYF
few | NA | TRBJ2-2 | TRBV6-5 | TGTGCCAGCAACGAGGGGCGTAACGGGGAGCTGTTTTTT | CASNEGRNGELFF
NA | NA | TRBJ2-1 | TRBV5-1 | TGCGCCAGCAGCGCCACAGGGCTCAAGCCCAATGAGCAGTTCTTC | CASSATGLKPNEQFF
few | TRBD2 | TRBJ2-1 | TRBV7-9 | TGTGCCAGCAGCACCTCAACTAGCGGGGGAACTGAGCAGTTCTTC | CASSTSTSGGTEQFF
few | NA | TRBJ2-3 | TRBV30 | TGTGCCTGGAGTACCCCTAGCGGCACAGATACGCAGTATTTT | CAWSTPSGTDTQYF
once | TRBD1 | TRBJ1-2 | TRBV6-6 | TGTGCCAGCATGCAAGGGGGCGCATTGTACGGCTACACCTTC | CASMQGGALYGYTF
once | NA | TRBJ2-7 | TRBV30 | TGTGCCTGCCAGGGCCATGGGAACGAGCAGTACTTC | CACQGHGNEQYF
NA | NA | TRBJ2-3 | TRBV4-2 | TGTGCCAGTGGGGGAACAGATACGCAGTATTTT | CASGGTDTQYF
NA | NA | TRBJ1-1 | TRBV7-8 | TGTGCCAGCAGCCCGCGCGGATTGTACACTGAAGCTTTCTTT | CASSPRGLYTEAFF
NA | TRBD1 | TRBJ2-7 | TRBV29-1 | TGCAGCGTAGCCGGACAGGGATCGTCCTACGAGCAGTACTTC | CSVAGQGSSYEQYF
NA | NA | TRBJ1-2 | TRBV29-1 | TGCAGCGTTTTCACAACAGGAAACTATGGCTACACCTTC | CSVFTTGNYGYTF
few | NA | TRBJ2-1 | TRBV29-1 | TGCAGCGTTATTACCGGACACAACGCGAACTACAATGAGCAGTTCTTC | CSVITGHNANYNEQFF
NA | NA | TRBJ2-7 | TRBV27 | TGTGCCAGCAGTTTTCAGGGCTCCTACGAGCAGTACTTC | CASSFQGSYEQYF
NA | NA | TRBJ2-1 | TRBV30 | TGTGCCTGGACCCGTGGCAATGAGCAGTTCTTC | CAWTRGNEQFF
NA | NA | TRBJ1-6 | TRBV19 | TGTGCCAGTAGTATAGGGGCGGAGATTGATTCACCCCTCCACTTT | CASSIGAEIDSPLHF
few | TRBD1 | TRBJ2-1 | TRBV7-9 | TGTGCCAGCAGCCAACAGGGGAATGAGCAGTTCTTC | CASSQQGNEQFF
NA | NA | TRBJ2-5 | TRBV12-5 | TGTGCTAGTGGTTTGGTCCTTCGGGAGACCCAGTACTTC | CASGLVLRETQYF
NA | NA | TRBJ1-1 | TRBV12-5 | TGTGCTAGTGGTTTTTCAGCAACGAACACTGAAGCTTTCTTT | CASGFSATNTEAFF